This TCR beta chain derives from a study of T-cell reconstitution after alpha-beta-depleted transplantation in children. Unique molecular identifiers were used to barcode this TCRbeta library. TCRdb re-analysed the PCR reads in MiXCR, keeping a single row per CDR3 protein. The repertoire holds around 500,000 distinct CDR3 sequences, with more than 20% as singletons. Germline lookup yields CDR1 MGHDK and CDR2 SYGVNS. V was pared by 3 bases and J by 15 bases, with 9 bases between. This CDR3 comprises 11 residues. Overall study findings and caveats: Roughly two months post-transplant, alpha-beta T cells reportedly originated from several hundred graft clones that had expanded. It was surviving recipient T cells and thymic progenitors that gave some patients high TCRbeta diversity at day 60. Most T-cell counts and diversity one year after the transplant came from T cells that were newly produced.

About this clonotype: Its antigen is unknown.

The source material was PBMCs, mostly from graft donor cells, sampled 360 days after TCRalphabeta/CD19-depleted stem cell transplant. The sequence was collected from a boy under three years old who had a stem cell transplant for acute myeloid leukemia, so the T cells may come from the graft donor. The chain uses TRBV25-1 and TRBJ1-6, with a possible D match to TRBD1 (5 bases). The CDR3 bases are TGTGCCAGCAGTGATGGGGGTGGCCTCCACTTT. Translating gives CASSDGGGLHF.